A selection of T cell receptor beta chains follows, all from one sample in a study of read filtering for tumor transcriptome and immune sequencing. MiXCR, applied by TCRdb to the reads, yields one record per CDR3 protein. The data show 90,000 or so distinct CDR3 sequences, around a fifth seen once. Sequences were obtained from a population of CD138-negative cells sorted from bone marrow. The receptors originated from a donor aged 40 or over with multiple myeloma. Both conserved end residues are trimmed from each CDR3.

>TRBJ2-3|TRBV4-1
ASSPRGMTDTQY
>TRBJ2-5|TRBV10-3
AISELAGNQETQY
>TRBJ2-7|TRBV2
ASSEGRETYEQY
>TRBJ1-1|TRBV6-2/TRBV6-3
ASSYGEAATEAF
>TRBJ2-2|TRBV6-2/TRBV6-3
ASSPFRGSTGELF
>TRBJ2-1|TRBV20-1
SARVGRNEQF
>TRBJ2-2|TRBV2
ASSEWTGDTGELF
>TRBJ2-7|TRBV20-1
SALRGYEQY
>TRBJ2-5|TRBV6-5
ASSSSSRVVETQY
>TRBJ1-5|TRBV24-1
ATSDAGTGGRQPQH
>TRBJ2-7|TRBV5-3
ARSHRQDFSYEQY
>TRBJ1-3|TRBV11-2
ASSPVRGPGNTIY
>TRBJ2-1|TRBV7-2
ASSLGGGAPNEQF
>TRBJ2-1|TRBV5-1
ASSLGTGEGEQF
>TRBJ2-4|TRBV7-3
ASSPRTGKVDLAKNIQY
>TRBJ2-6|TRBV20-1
SAIDRAGANVLT
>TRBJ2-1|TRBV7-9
ASSSGSGSGSYNEQF
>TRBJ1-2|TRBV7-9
ASSLTGLEYGYT
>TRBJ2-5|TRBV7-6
ASSLGGLAGLETQY
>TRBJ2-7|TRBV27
ARSGGTSYEQC
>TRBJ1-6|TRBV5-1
ASSPGTGVNSPLH
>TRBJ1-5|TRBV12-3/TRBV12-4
ASSPQGNQPQH
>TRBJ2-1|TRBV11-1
ASSFASGGAREQF
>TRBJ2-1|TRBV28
ASSFRGGLAGGMGQF
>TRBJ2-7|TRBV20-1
SARVGQSYERY
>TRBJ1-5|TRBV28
ASTLLGNQPQH
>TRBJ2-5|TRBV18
ASSPYGGRKETQY
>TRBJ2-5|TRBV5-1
ASRPGGPEEETQY
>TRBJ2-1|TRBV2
ASSVEETGGEQF